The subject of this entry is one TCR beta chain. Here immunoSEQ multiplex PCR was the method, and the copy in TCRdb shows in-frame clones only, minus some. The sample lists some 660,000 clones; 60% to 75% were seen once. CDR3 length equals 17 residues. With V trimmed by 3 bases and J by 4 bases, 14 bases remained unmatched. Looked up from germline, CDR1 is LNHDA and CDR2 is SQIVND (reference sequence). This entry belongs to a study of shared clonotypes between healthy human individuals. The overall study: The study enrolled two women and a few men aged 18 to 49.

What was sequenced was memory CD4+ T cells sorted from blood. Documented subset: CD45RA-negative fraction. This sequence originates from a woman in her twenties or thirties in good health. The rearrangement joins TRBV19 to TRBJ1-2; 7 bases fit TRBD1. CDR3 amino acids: CASSILQGLPYSYGYTF. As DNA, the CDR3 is TGTGCCAGTAGTATTCTACAGGGGTTGCCCTATTCCTATGGCTACACCTTC. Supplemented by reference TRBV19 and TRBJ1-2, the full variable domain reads DGGITQSPKYLFRKEGQNVTLSCEQNLNHDAMYWYRQDPGQGLRLIYYSQIVNDFQKGDIAEGYSVSREKKESFPLTVTSAQKNPTAFYLCASSILQGLPYSYGYTFGSGTRLTVV.